This T cell receptor (beta chain) appears in the sequencing data of a study of early T cells in non-severe SARS-CoV-2 infection. Via MiXCR, TCRdb re-called the 5' RACE reads, giving one row per CDR3 protein. The sample comprises about 76,000 distinct CDR3 sequences, 15% of which are singletons, and 9% to 15% rests with the top ten. Germline assignment: CDR1 MNHNY and CDR2 SVGAGI (reference sequence). This CDR3 has 14 residues. Germline trimming cut 6 bases from V and 5 bases from J; bases unmatched to any gene: 7. This clonotype turned up a few times. Sequenced material: whole blood. The TCR was taken from an adult who was a healthcare worker with PCR-confirmed SARS-CoV-2 infection or an uninfected control (not recorded which). The chain uses TRBV6-6 and TRBJ2-5; 9 bases are shared with TRBD1. The CDR3 reads CASRPWTGVETQYF. In nucleotides, the CDR3 is TGTGCCAGCAGACCTTGGACAGGGGTTGAGACCCAGTACTTC.